This T cell receptor beta chain derives from a study of blood T cell repertoires in COVID-19. Turning to the study itself: COVID-19 samples, acute and convalescent, were from the United States, Italy and Spain. The cDNA or gDNA used as material had been derived from T cells, B-cell-depleted T cells, or PBMCs.

Only a few counts were recorded for this clone. There are 12 residues in the CDR3. Trimming removed 6 bases at V and 5 bases at J, with 14 bases between. Germline V CDR1 and CDR2: SQVTM, ANQGSEA. In the study's own analysis: How many nucleated cells were present was estimated from reference gene primer amplification. Clones were read by immunoSEQ multiplex PCR, and TCRdb kept only the in-frame ones, dropping some. V and J calls and clone size follow that table, whereas D and trimming were derived from the DNA. This sample has roughly 240,000 clones, with 85% to 90% found just once. This chain uses TRBV29-1 with TRBJ2-7; the D gene is possibly TRBD2 (6 bases). The sequence came from a man in his late teens or twenties with active or convalescent COVID-19. The sample consisted of peripheral blood. In DNA form, the CDR3 reads TGCAGCGTCGGGGACTTCCCCCACGAGCAGTACTTC. Its translation: CSVGDFPHEQYF.